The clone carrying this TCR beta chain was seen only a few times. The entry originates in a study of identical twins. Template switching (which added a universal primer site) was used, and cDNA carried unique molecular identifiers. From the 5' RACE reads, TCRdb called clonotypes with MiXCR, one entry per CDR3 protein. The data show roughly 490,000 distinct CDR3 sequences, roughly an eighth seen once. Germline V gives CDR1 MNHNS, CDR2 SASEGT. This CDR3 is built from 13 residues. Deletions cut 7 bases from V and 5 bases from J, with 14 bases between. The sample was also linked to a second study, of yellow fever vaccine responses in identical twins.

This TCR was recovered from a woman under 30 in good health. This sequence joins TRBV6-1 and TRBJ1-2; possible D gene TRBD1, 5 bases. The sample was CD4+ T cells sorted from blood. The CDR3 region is CASTKGTLYGYTF. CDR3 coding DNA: TGTGCCAGCACCAAAGGGACGTTGTATGGCTACACCTTC.